The 17 T cell receptor beta chains given below trace back to one sample, sequenced in a study of cytomegalovirus exposure and HLA in healthy donors. Amplification used 60 Vbeta primers and 13 Jbeta primers. Repertoires were generated with immunoSEQ multiplex PCR, while TCRdb's copy carries only in-frame clones and drops some. The table includes 150,000 to 200,000 clones, roughly 80% detected once. Sequences were obtained from PBMCs. The receptor source for this set is a woman between 18 and 30 years old in good health and CMV-seronegative.

The chain carries TRBV19 and TRBJ1-1; 7 bases line up with TRBD1. Germline V gives CDR1 LNHDA, CDR2 SQIVND (reference sequence). Trimming at V came to 2 bases and at J to 3 bases, leaving 0 bases not matched to a gene. This CDR3 spans 13 amino acids. The CDR3 nucleotides read TGTGCCAGTAGTATACAGGGGGACACTGAAGCTTTCTTT. It translates to CASSIQGDTEAFF.

V and J are TRBV6-5 and TRBJ1-2; D may be TRBD1 (5 bases). The germline V gene has CDR1 MNHEY and CDR2 SVGAGI. The CDR3 length is 14 residues. Between the trimmed V and J ends, which lost 0 bases and 8 bases, there was a span of 13 bases. Here the CDR3 DNA reads TGTGCCAGCAGTTACTCCGGCAGGGCCGGAGGCTACACCTTC. Its translation is CASSYSGRAGGYTF.

V usage is TRBV5-1 and J usage is TRBJ2-2; 9 positions match TRBD1. The CDR3 is 16 amino acids. Looked up from germline, CDR1 is SGHRS and CDR2 is YFSETQ. V dropped 1 base and J dropped 4; count of bases not matched to a gene: 5. The CDR3 DNA is TGCGCCAGCAGCTTGCAGCCGACAGGGGGCACCGGGGAGCTGTTTTTT. Translating it yields CASSLQPTGGTGELFF. Looking up the rest from reference TRBV5-1 and TRBJ2-2 gives the full variable domain: KAGVTQTPRYLIKTRGQQVTLSCSPISGHRSVSWYQQTPGQGLQFLFEYFSETQRNKGNFPGRFSGRQFSNSRSEMNVSTLELGDSALYLCASSLQPTGGTGELFFGEGSRLTVL.

The V call is TRBV6-5, the J call TRBJ2-7; 10 nucleotides match TRBD2. CDR3 length equals 15 residues. J lost 2 bases, V lost 1 base, and 2 bases had no gene match. The germline CDR1 and CDR2 sequences are MNHEY and SVGAGI. The CDR3 DNA sequence: TGTGCCAGCAGTTACTACCTAGCGGGGGCCTACGAGCAGTACTTC. Protein: CASSYYLAGAYEQYF.

This sequence joins TRBV10-3 and TRBJ2-7; TRBD2 matches at 7 bases. The trim removed 4 bases at V and 2 bases at J, leaving 2 bases unmatched. Germline CDR1 and CDR2: ENHRY and SYGVKD. The CDR3 is 13 residues long. The CDR3 here is CAISGGGAYEQYV. CDR3 DNA: TGTGCCATCAGTGGGGGAGGGGCCTACGAGCAGTACGTC.

The chain has TRBV7-6 and TRBJ2-5, with D possibly matching TRBD2 (6 bases). Germline CDR1 SGHVS, CDR2 FNYEAQ. The CDR3 contains 14 residues. V was cut by 1 base and J by 2 bases, with 8 bases left in between. CDR3 amino acids: CASSLGAGQETQYF. DNA of the CDR3: TGTGCCAGCAGCTTAGGGGCGGGGCAAGAGACCCAGTACTTC.

For the CDR3, the DNA is TGTGCCAGCAGCTTTTTGGGCAGGGGCGTCACAGATACGCAGTATTTT. Translating gives CASSFLGRGVTDTQYF. The genes are TRBV7-8 and TRBJ2-3; possibly TRBD1 for D (6 bases). Germline V gene data show CDR1 as SGHVS and CDR2 as FQNEAQ. The V end lost 3 bases, the J end lost 2 bases, and 15 bases lay between the germline ends. The CDR3 consists of 16 residues.

V usage is TRBV6-5 and J usage is TRBJ1-5; the match to TRBD1 covers 10 bases. CDR3 length: 15 residues. Germline values: CDR1 MNHEY, CDR2 SVGAGI. J was trimmed by 3 bases and V by 4 bases; bases with no gene match: 3. CDR3 protein: CASSSGQGINQPQHF. The CDR3 nucleotides are TGTGCCAGCAGTTCGGGACAGGGGATCAATCAGCCCCAGCATTTT.

This clone was counted only a few times. The chain couples TRBV7-8 to TRBJ2-7; D might be TRBD2 (6 bases). Trimming left V 5 bases short and J 2 bases short, with 13 bases between. Germline CDR1 SGHVS, CDR2 FQNEAQ. The CDR3 has 14 residues. The CDR3 reads CASSPGLGAYEQYV. The CDR3 DNA reads as TGTGCCAGCAGCCCGGGACTCGGAGCCTACGAGCAGTACGTC.

The sample holds one count of this clone. The chain combines TRBV6-1 with TRBJ1-1; D remains unclear. Deletions cut 3 bases from V and 3 bases from J, with 2 bases between. CDR1 is MNHNS and CDR2 is SASEGT in the germline V gene. CDR3 length: 11 amino acids. CDR3 in DNA: TGTGCCAGCAGTGACGACACTGAAGCTTTCTTT. Amino acids: CASSDDTEAFF.

J is TRBJ2-7 and V is TRBV10-3; 9 bases map to TRBD2. The junction had 8 bases not matched to a gene; V was cut back by 6 bases and J by 2 bases. The CDR3 has 15 residues. CDR1 and CDR2 from the germline V gene are ENHRY and SYGVKD. The CDR3 nucleotides are TGTGCCATCAGGAATAGCGGGAGCCGCCCCTACGAGCAGTACTTC. Its translation is CAIRNSGSRPYEQYF.

The V call is TRBV4-3, the J call TRBJ1-2; D remains ambiguous. Trimming cost V 1 base and J 4 bases, with 19 bases left between them. CDR3 length equals 17 residues. Per the germline V gene, CDR1 is LGHNA and CDR2 is YSLEER. The CDR3 DNA reads as TGCGCCAGCAGCCAAGTGGTCGGGGTTGAGGCCTTCTATGGCTACACCTTC. It specifies CASSQVVGVEAFYGYTF.

The chain links TRBV19 to TRBJ1-5; 8 bases match TRBD1. This CDR3 has 17 amino acids. V lost 7 bases to trimming and J lost 2 bases; unmatched junction nucleotides: 13. Germline V CDR1 and CDR2: LNHDA, SQIVND (reference sequence). In DNA, the CDR3 is TGTGCCAGTAAAGAATTCGACAGGGGAACAGGCAATCAGCCCCAGCATTTT. Protein: CASKEFDRGTGNQPQHF.

The chain links TRBV18 to TRBJ2-5; D gene ambiguous. Germline V gene lookup returns CDR1 KGHSH and CDR2 LQKENI. Trimming cost V 5 bases and J 0 bases, with 4 bases left between them. The CDR3 runs 12 residues. The CDR3 spells CASSSNQETQYF. Written as DNA, the CDR3 is TGTGCCAGCTCATCAAACCAAGAGACCCAGTACTTC.

This clone was seen a few times. V and J are TRBV6-5 and TRBJ1-6; 9 nucleotides line up with TRBD1. With 2 bases clipped from V and 8 bases from J, the junction kept 4 bases outside the gene matches. The CDR3 runs 15 residues. Germline CDR1 MNHEY, CDR2 SVGAGI. DNA for the CDR3: TGTGCCAGCAGTTACGGACAGGGGCTGCATTCACCCCTCCACTTT. Translation gives CASSYGQGLHSPLHF.

In its sample, this clone was seen a few times. This chain joins TRBV4-3 and TRBJ2-3; TRBD2 aligns across 10 bases. V dropped 0 bases and J dropped 5; count of bases not matched to a gene: 11. The CDR3 spans 18 residues. Looked up from germline, CDR1 is LGHNA and CDR2 is YSLEER. The DNA for the CDR3 is TGCGCCAGCAGCCAAGAGCCTAGCGGGAGCCATCAGGGAGATACGCAGTATTTT. Its protein product is CASSQEPSGSHQGDTQYF.

The chain links TRBV4-3 to TRBJ1-1; maybe TRBD1 (6 bases). Per the germline V gene, CDR1 is LGHNA and CDR2 is YSLEER. The CDR3 consists of 15 residues. The V end was cut by 0 bases, the J end by 9 bases, with 17 bases between. The CDR3 nucleotides read TGCGCCAGCAGCCAAGACACGGACAGCAAGCCCCAAGCTTTCTTT. This sequence encodes CASSQDTDSKPQAFF.